These T cell receptor beta chains were read from a single sample in a study of graft-versus-host responses after intestinal transplantation. These receptors have no identified antigens. Libraries were prepared by immunoSEQ multiplex PCR; TCRdb keeps only in-frame clonotypes and omits some of them. This sample carries tens of thousands of clones, 94% of them seen once, and the ten largest clones take approximately 0.2%. The sequences come from unstimulated CD4+ T cells sorted from spleen or lymph node cells, collected before transplant. Every receptor here comes from a human donor who was the organ donor for an intestinal transplant. The CDR3 runs from the conserved cysteine through the conserved F or W. Fields, in order: CDR3 DNA, CDR3 protein, clone size, J gene, V gene, D gene. A D gene is named only where the DNA matches it firmly. Only some rows state a clone size, as once, few, many or a class for expanded clones.

DNA: TGTGCCAGCACGGGGGCTGCCGATTCCGCCGGGGAGCTGTTTTTT; CDR3: CASTGAADSAGELFF; size: .; J: TRBJ2-2; V: TRBV2; D: .
DNA: TGTGCCAGCAGCTTGGGGACTTCGCAAGAGACCCAGTACTTC; CDR3: CASSLGTSQETQYF; size: .; J: TRBJ2-5; V: TRBV5-4; D: .
DNA: TGCAGCACAAAGAGGGGACTAGCCGAAACTTCTAGCACAGATACGCAGTATTTT; CDR3: CSTKRGLAETSSTDTQYF; size: .; J: TRBJ2-3; V: TRBV29-1; D: TRBD2
DNA: TGTGCCAGCAGTTTAGGGGCAGATAATCAGCCCCAGCATTTT; CDR3: CASSLGADNQPQHF; size: .; J: TRBJ1-5; V: TRBV28; D: .
DNA: TGTGCCACCAGCGGGGGCGACAGCCACTCTGGAAACACCATATATTTT; CDR3: CATSGGDSHSGNTIYF; size: .; J: TRBJ1-3; V: TRBV15; D: .
DNA: TGTGCCAGCAGCCTCGGGACAGGGGTTGGCTACACCTTC; CDR3: CASSLGTGVGYTF; size: .; J: TRBJ1-2; V: TRBV28; D: TRBD1
DNA: TGCGCCAGCAGCCAAGGCGACAGGGGGCCCTACGAGCAGTACTTC; CDR3: CASSQGDRGPYEQYF; size: .; J: TRBJ2-7; V: TRBV4-1; D: TRBD1
DNA: TGTGCCAGCAGTTACTCGGGGACGGCGAGAGGGGGGGAGCAGTACTTC; CDR3: CASSYSGTARGGEQYF; size: .; J: TRBJ2-7; V: TRBV6-5; D: .
DNA: TGTGCCCAGATATGGTTTACAGGCACAGATACGCAGTATTTT; CDR3: CAQIWFTGTDTQYF; size: .; J: TRBJ2-3; V: TRBV5-3; D: .
DNA: TGTGCCAGCTCACCCTCGGCGCCTGGTGGGGCGAACTATGGCTACACCTTC; CDR3: CASSPSAPGGANYGYTF; size: once; J: TRBJ1-2; V: TRBV18; D: .
DNA: TGTGCTAGTGCCTCCCTTGCCTCCTACGAGCAGTACTTC; CDR3: CASASLASYEQYF; size: .; J: TRBJ2-7; V: TRBV12-5; D: .
DNA: TGTGCCAGCAGGGGGGGGGAATCCCTTAATTCACCCCTCCACTTT; CDR3: CASRGGESLNSPLHF; size: .; J: TRBJ1-6; V: TRBV6-1; D: .
DNA: TGTGCCAGCAGCTTAACTAGCGGGGGGATTGAGCAGTTCTTC; CDR3: CASSLTSGGIEQFF; size: once; J: TRBJ2-1; V: TRBV5-4; D: TRBD2
DNA: TGCGCCAGCAGCCAACAGGGAGACCCGAACACCGGGGAGCTGTTTTTT; CDR3: CASSQQGDPNTGELFF; size: .; J: TRBJ2-2; V: TRBV5-1; D: .
DNA: TGTGCCAGCAGTTTAAGGGTCGAGGGGACTGAAGCTTTCTTT; CDR3: CASSLRVEGTEAFF; size: .; J: TRBJ1-1; V: TRBV27; D: .
DNA: TGTGCCAGCAGCGGGGGTAGGGGGGCCCAAGAGACCCAGTACTTC; CDR3: CASSGGRGAQETQYF; size: .; J: TRBJ2-5; V: TRBV7-7; D: .
DNA: TGTGCCAGCAGCAAAAGGCAGGGGAGGAACACTGAAGCTTTCTTT; CDR3: CASSKRQGRNTEAFF; size: .; J: TRBJ1-1; V: TRBV7-9; D: .
DNA: TGCGCCAGCAGGGGCCGTACAGATACGCAGTATTTT; CDR3: CASRGRTDTQYF; size: .; J: TRBJ2-3; V: TRBV5-1; D: .
DNA: TGCGCCAGCAGCTTGGGCAGGACAGGGTCCGCCCGAACTGAAGCTTTCTTT; CDR3: CASSLGRTGSARTEAFF; size: .; J: TRBJ1-1; V: TRBV5-1; D: TRBD1
DNA: TGTGCCAGCTCACCAAGATTCGGAGACAACGAGCAGTACTTC; CDR3: CASSPRFGDNEQYF; size: .; J: TRBJ2-7; V: TRBV18; D: .
DNA: TGTGCCTTCACACCATCCCCAGGGCAGCCCCAGCATTTT; CDR3: CAFTPSPGQPQHF; size: .; J: TRBJ1-5; V: TRBV30; D: .
DNA: TGTGCCAGCAGCTCTCCGGGACAGGGGATATATGGCTACACCTTC; CDR3: CASSSPGQGIYGYTF; size: .; J: TRBJ1-2; V: TRBV11-2; D: TRBD1
DNA: TGTGCCATCACCCCGGACAGGGGGTCAGCAGATACGCAGTATTTT; CDR3: CAITPDRGSADTQYF; size: .; J: TRBJ2-3; V: TRBV10-3; D: TRBD1
DNA: TGTGCCAGCAGCCCTTCGGGAGTATCCTATGGCTACACCTTC; CDR3: CASSPSGVSYGYTF; size: .; J: TRBJ1-2; V: TRBV11-3; D: .
DNA: TGTGCCATCAGTGAGCGCACTAGCGGGGGGGCCGGTGAGCAGTTCTTC; CDR3: CAISERTSGGAGEQFF; size: .; J: TRBJ2-1; V: TRBV10-3; D: TRBD2
DNA: TGTGCCACTCGCATGAGCACCGGGGAGCTGTTTTTT; CDR3: CATRMSTGELFF; size: .; J: TRBJ2-2; V: TRBV10-3; D: .
DNA: TGTGCCAGCAGCTCTTATGGACGGGGGACCCAGTACTTC; CDR3: CASSSYGRGTQYF; size: .; J: TRBJ2-5; V: TRBV6-5; D: .
DNA: TGTGCCAGCAGCGGGTCCTACGAGCAGTACTTC; CDR3: CASSGSYEQYF; size: .; J: TRBJ2-7; V: TRBV2; D: .
DNA: TGTGCCAGCAGGGGACAGGGAGGAGGTCAGCCCCAGCATTTT; CDR3: CASRGQGGGQPQHF; size: .; J: TRBJ1-5; V: TRBV6-5; D: TRBD1
DNA: TGCGCCAGCAAACCAGGTGGAGAAAACTATGGCTACACCTTC; CDR3: CASKPGGENYGYTF; size: once; J: TRBJ1-2; V: TRBV5-1; D: .
DNA: TGTGCCAGCAGCGTAGCTTCGGCGGCCTCACCCCTCCACTTT; CDR3: CASSVASAASPLHF; size: .; J: TRBJ1-6; V: TRBV9; D: .
DNA: TGCGCCAGCAGTTCTCTATCCTCGGACAGGTACAATGAGCAGTTCTTC; CDR3: CASSSLSSDRYNEQFF; size: .; J: TRBJ2-1; V: TRBV5-1; D: TRBD1
DNA: TGCGCCAGCAGCTTGGTTCCCCGGGGAGGGTCCTTTAATGAAAAACTGTTTTTT; CDR3: CASSLVPRGGSFNEKLFF; size: once; J: TRBJ1-4; V: TRBV5-1; D: .
DNA: TGTGCCAGCAGCCAAAACCCGCCGTTTGATGAGCAGTTCTTC; CDR3: CASSQNPPFDEQFF; size: .; J: TRBJ2-1; V: TRBV4-2; D: .
DNA: TGTGCCAGTAGTTTCGGGATTGGAAACACCATATATTTT; CDR3: CASSFGIGNTIYF; size: .; J: TRBJ1-3; V: TRBV19; D: .
DNA: TGTGCCAGCAGCTTGGGAAGGAACTATGGCTACACCTTC; CDR3: CASSLGRNYGYTF; size: .; J: TRBJ1-2; V: TRBV5-6; D: .
DNA: TGTGCCAGCAGCCCTCAGAGCTCTGGGGCCAACGTCCTGACTTTC; CDR3: CASSPQSSGANVLTF; size: .; J: TRBJ2-6; V: TRBV7-6; D: .
DNA: TGTGCCAGCAGCTTGGTGACTTCCTACGAGCAGTACTTC; CDR3: CASSLVTSYEQYF; size: .; J: TRBJ2-7; V: TRBV5-4; D: .
DNA: TGTGCCAGCTCGCGTACAGGGGGGGCTTCAACTAATGAAAAACTGTTTTTT; CDR3: CASSRTGGASTNEKLFF; size: .; J: TRBJ1-4; V: TRBV18; D: TRBD1
DNA: TGTGCCAGCAGCTTAGGTGCGGGGTCTAATGAAAAACTGTTTTTT; CDR3: CASSLGAGSNEKLFF; size: .; J: TRBJ1-4; V: TRBV11-2; D: .
DNA: TGTGCCAGCAGCTCGCGTAATCTAGCGGGGGGGAATGAGCAGTTCTTC; CDR3: CASSSRNLAGGNEQFF; size: .; J: TRBJ2-1; V: TRBV5-5; D: TRBD2
DNA: TGTGCCAGCAGCGGGGTACTAGCGGGGGTTTCCCCTAATACGCAGTATTTT; CDR3: CASSGVLAGVSPNTQYF; size: .; J: TRBJ2-3; V: TRBV5-4; D: TRBD2
DNA: TGTGCCAGCAGCCAAAGGGATGGGGAAGGCGAGCAGTACTTC; CDR3: CASSQRDGEGEQYF; size: .; J: TRBJ2-7; V: TRBV11-3; D: .
DNA: TGCGCCAGCAGCTTGGGACAGGGCAGTCACACTGAAGCTTTCTTT; CDR3: CASSLGQGSHTEAFF; size: .; J: TRBJ1-1; V: TRBV5-1; D: TRBD1
DNA: TGTGCCAGCACCGCAATGGGGGGACAGCGGGGCTACGAGCAGTACTTC; CDR3: CASTAMGGQRGYEQYF; size: .; J: TRBJ2-7; V: TRBV18; D: .
DNA: TGTGCCAGCAGCATTAGGGGAGCCACAGATACGCAGTATTTT; CDR3: CASSIRGATDTQYF; size: .; J: TRBJ2-3; V: TRBV25-1; D: .